This record covers a single TCR beta chain. These data belong to a study of blood T cell repertoires in COVID-19. Study as a whole: Italy, Spain and the United States were the sources of the convalescent and acute COVID-19 samples.

V gave up 4 bases and J gave up 9 bases; unmatched junction bases: 15. CDR1 is SGDLS and CDR2 is YYNGEE in the germline V gene. The CDR3 extends over 16 amino acids. Using immunoSEQ multiplex PCR, the repertoire was profiled, and TCRdb retains in-frame clones only, with some absent. Among about 150,000 clones listed, 80% to 90% were seen once. The source is a woman between 35 and 50 years old with acute or convalescent COVID-19. The sample comprised peripheral blood. The chain carries TRBV9 and TRBJ2-1, with 8 bases identical to TRBD2. CDR3: CASSHRGGLDLGEQFF. The CDR3 DNA follows: TGTGCCAGCAGCCATAGGGGGGGACTAGATCTTGGTGAGCAGTTCTTC.